Listed here are 28 T cell receptor beta chains from one sample, sequenced in a study of CD8 T cells in Susac syndrome. Reverse transcription of roughly 0.5 to 1 ug RNA was carried out with random hexamers. TCRdb processed the immunoSEQ multiplex PCR reads anew with MiXCR; each CDR3 protein has one entry. The sample holds 200,000 or so distinct CDR3 sequences, approximately 95% seen once. The source material was CD8+ T cells from PBMCs. The source of these receptors is a human donor with Susac syndrome.

V usage is TRBV29-1 and J usage is TRBJ2-1; 10 bases match TRBD2. CDR3 length equals 14 residues. The junction had 1 base not matched to a gene; V was cut back by 4 bases and J by 1 base. The germline V gene has CDR1 SQVTM and CDR2 ANQGSEA. CDR3 nucleotide sequence: TGCAGCGTTGCAGCGGGAGGGTCCTACAATGAGCAGTTCTTC. Residues: CSVAAGGSYNEQFF.

This chain links TRBV24-1 with TRBJ1-5, with TRBD1 matching over 10 bases. This CDR3 comprises 14 residues. Germline lookup yields CDR1 KGHDR and CDR2 SFDVKD. V lost 9 bases and J lost 8; bases outside the gene matches: 9. CDR3 in amino acids: CATPPGQGLEPQHF. The CDR3 DNA reads TGTGCCACCCCCCCGGGACAGGGGTTAGAGCCCCAGCATTTT.

This clonotype was observed a single time. The chain is built from TRBV6-5 and TRBJ2-1; D is undetermined. With 2 bases removed from V and 3 bases from J, the gap between germline ends came to 8 bases. Germline V lookup: CDR1 MNHEY, CDR2 SVGAGI. This CDR3 contains 14 residues. The CDR3 protein is CASSYGGSYNEQFF. The CDR3 bases are TGTGCCAGCAGTTACGGTGGCAGCTACAATGAGCAGTTCTTC.

J is TRBJ2-2 and V is TRBV15; D call uncertain. Germline V gene sequence: CDR1 LNHNV, CDR2 YYDKDF (reference sequence). The CDR3 runs to 14 residues. Between the trimmed V and J ends, which lost 5 bases and 5 bases, there was a span of 12 bases. The CDR3: CATSSLIMTGELFF. In nucleotides, the CDR3 is TGTGCCACCAGCTCTCTCATCATGACCGGGGAGCTGTTTTTT.

The chain joins TRBV5-1 to TRBJ2-7, with TRBD2 matching over 9 bases. Germline loops: CDR1 SGHRS, CDR2 YFSETQ. This CDR3 is built from 14 residues. V was pared by 6 bases and J by 5 bases, with 9 bases of the junction left unmatched. CDR3 protein: CASIRAAGGDEQYF. CDR3 nucleotides: TGCGCCAGCATTAGAGCAGCGGGAGGAGACGAGCAGTACTTC.

The genes are TRBV6-2 or TRBV6-3 and TRBJ2-3, with 7 bases that match TRBD1. CDR1 is MNHEY and CDR2 is SVGEGT in the germline V gene. J gave up 2 bases and V 6 bases, and 5 bases lay outside the gene matches. This CDR3 is built from 14 residues. The CDR3 DNA reads TGTGCCAGCAGCCGGGACAGCAACACAGATACGCAGTATTTT. Protein product: CASSRDSNTDTQYF.

This sequence joins TRBV19 and TRBJ1-1, with TRBD1 matching over 7 bases. The CDR3 length is 12 residues. Germline CDR1 is LNHDA and CDR2 is SQIVND (reference sequence). Trimming removed 3 bases from V and 7 bases from J; junction bases left unmatched: 2. The CDR3 reads CASSIGTVEAFF. The DNA for the CDR3 is TGTGCCAGTAGTATCGGGACAGTTGAAGCTTTCTTT.

This chain joins TRBV27 and TRBJ2-1; 10 bases are a match to TRBD2. This CDR3 is built from 14 residues. Per germline, CDR1 MNHEY and CDR2 SMNVEV (reference sequence). V lost 4 bases, J lost 9 bases, and 6 bases stayed unmatched. CDR3 region: CASSSSSGSGEQFF. In nucleotides, the CDR3 is TGTGCCAGCAGTTCCTCTAGCGGGAGCGGTGAGCAGTTCTTC.

This clonotype was picked up one time. The chain carries TRBV12-3 or TRBV12-4 and TRBJ2-7; 12 bases align to TRBD1. V gave up 4 bases and J gave up 2 bases; unmatched junction bases: 0. The CDR3 length is 14 residues. CDR3 in DNA: TGTGCCAGCAGTTGGGACAGGGGGCCCTACGAGCAGTACTTC. Amino acid sequence: CASSWDRGPYEQYF.

V and J are TRBV4-2 and TRBJ2-7; D is ambiguous. CDR3 length: 15 residues. Trimming pared 0 bases from V and 6 bases from J, leaving 15 bases between. CDR1 is LGHNA, CDR2 YNFKEQ, per germline. CDR3 amino acids: CASSQDFGIRTEQYF. DNA for the CDR3: TGTGCCAGCAGCCAAGATTTTGGGATAAGGACCGAGCAGTACTTC.

The chain links TRBV9 to TRBJ2-7; 11 nucleotides agree with TRBD2. Looked up from germline, CDR1 is SGDLS and CDR2 is YYNGEE. This CDR3 contains 14 residues. The V gene end was trimmed by 5 bases and the J gene end by 3 bases; junction bases not matched to a gene: 4. CDR3 DNA: TGTGCCAGCAGTACCGGGACTAGCGGCTACGAGCAGTACTTC. Translation gives CASSTGTSGYEQYF. The full variable domain, completed using reference TRBV9 and TRBJ2-7, is DSGVTQTPKHLITATGQRVTLRCSPRSGDLSVYWYQQSLDQGLQFLIQYYNGEERAKGNILERFSAQQFPDLHSELNLSSLELGDSALYFCASSTGTSGYEQYFGPGTRLTVT.

This chain uses TRBV10-2 with TRBJ1-1, with a weak D call TRBD1 (5 bases). The CDR3 covers 13 residues. CDR1 is WSHSY and CDR2 is SAAADI in the germline V gene. V was clipped by 7 bases and J by 1 base, with 10 bases between them. The CDR3 reads CASKSTANTEAFF. CDR3 sequence (DNA): TGCGCCAGCAAATCGACAGCGAACACTGAAGCTTTCTTT.

J is TRBJ2-5 and V is TRBV7-9; TRBD2 aligns across 15 bases. Germline CDR1 is SEHNR and CDR2 is FQNEAQ (reference sequence). The CDR3 runs to 14 residues. The CDR3: CASGLAGGEETQYF. Written as DNA, the CDR3 is TGTGCTTCCGGACTAGCGGGAGGGGAAGAGACCCAGTACTTC. Full variable domain (outside the CDR3, taken from reference TRBV7-9 and TRBJ2-5): DTGVSQNPRHKITKRGQNVTFRCDPISEHNRLYWYRQTLGQGPEFLTYFQNEAQLEKSRLLSDRFSAERPKGSFSTLEIQRTEQGDSAMYLCASGLAGGEETQYFGPGTRLLVL.

The chain employs TRBV27 and TRBJ2-1, with 9 bases that match TRBD2. Per the germline V gene, CDR1 is MNHEY and CDR2 is SMNVEV (reference sequence). The CDR3 is 13 amino acids. V trimming: 7 bases; J trimming: 5 bases; junction bases outside the gene matches: 3. Written as DNA, the CDR3 is TGTGCCAGCAAACTAGCGGGTAACAATGAGCAGTTCTTC. This sequence encodes CASKLAGNNEQFF.

The rearrangement links TRBV20-1 to TRBJ2-7; D call uncertain. The CDR3 covers 21 residues. Trimming removed 2 bases at V and 2 bases at J, with 34 bases between. The V gene's germline CDR1 is DFQATT and CDR2 SNEGSKA (reference sequence). As DNA, the CDR3 is TGCAGTGCTAGACCTTATTACCCCCGTGTAGGGTCTTCGGCATCCACCTACGAGCAGTACTTC. Translating it yields CSARPYYPRVGSSASTYEQYF.

The chain joins TRBV2 to TRBJ1-1; 8 nucleotides match TRBD1. This CDR3 region has 12 residues. Germline CDR1 and CDR2: SNHLY and FYNNEI. Trimming cost V 6 bases and J 7 bases; bases outside gene matches: 4. The CDR3 loop is CASSPTGDEAFF. CDR3 coding DNA: TGTGCCAGCAGCCCGACAGGGGATGAAGCTTTCTTT.

This rearrangement joins TRBV20-1 to TRBJ2-2; no definite D call. Deletions cut 6 bases from V and 6 bases from J, with 2 bases between. CDR3 length: 9 residues. Germline CDR1 and CDR2: DFQATT and SNEGSKA (reference sequence). CDR3 loop: CSAAGELFF. For the CDR3, the DNA is TGCAGTGCCGCCGGGGAGCTGTTTTTT.

The chain is built from TRBV25-1 and TRBJ2-1, with D perhaps TRBD2 (6 bases). Germline-derived CDR1 and CDR2 are MGHDK and SYGVNS. The V and J ends lost 3 bases and 7 bases respectively, with 13 bases between them. CDR3 size: 14 residues. The CDR3 sequence: CASSDGSAWNEQFF. The CDR3 bases are TGTGCCAGCAGTGACGGGAGCGCATGGAATGAGCAGTTCTTC.

The V gene is TRBV12-3 or TRBV12-4, the J gene TRBJ2-4; TRBD2 aligns across 13 bases. The CDR3 is 17 amino acids. V was pared by 6 bases and J by 6 bases, with 11 bases of the junction left unmatched. The CDR3 here is CASSQVSWTSGGNIQYF. Written as DNA, the CDR3 is TGTGCCAGCAGCCAGGTTTCGTGGACTAGCGGGGGAAACATTCAGTACTTC.

The chain recombines TRBV20-1 with TRBJ2-1, with 8 nucleotides matching TRBD1. Germline lookup yields CDR1 DFQATT and CDR2 SNEGSKA (reference sequence). The junction had 13 bases not matched to a gene; V was cut back by 7 bases and J by 5 bases. This CDR3 is built from 15 residues. The CDR3 sequence: CSGTGRTQKDNEQFF. Written as DNA, the CDR3 is TGCAGTGGGACAGGGCGAACCCAAAAGGACAATGAGCAGTTCTTC.

The rearrangement joins TRBV9 to TRBJ2-1; 8 bases are a match to TRBD2. Germline loops: CDR1 SGDLS, CDR2 YYNGEE. CDR3 length: 15 amino acids. Trimming removed 2 bases from V and 5 bases from J; junction bases left unmatched: 6. DNA for the CDR3: TGTGCCAGCAGCGTTAGCGGGGCTGACAACAATGAGCAGTTCTTC. This encodes CASSVSGADNNEQFF.

V gene TRBV30 combines with J gene TRBJ1-1; D gene ambiguous. Between the trimmed V and J ends, which lost 4 bases and 1 base, there was a span of 10 bases. Per the germline V gene, CDR1 is GTSNPN and CDR2 is SVGIG (reference sequence). The CDR3 runs to 13 residues. The CDR3 coding sequence is TGTGCCTGGACAGACGGCAGGAACACTGAAGCTTTCTTT. The encoded protein is CAWTDGRNTEAFF.

The chain joins TRBV19 to TRBJ1-2; D not certain. The germline V gene has CDR1 LNHDA and CDR2 SQIVND (reference sequence). The CDR3 loop spans 15 amino acids. Trimming removed 8 bases from V and 4 bases from J, with 20 bases in between. The CDR3: CASGPGHHELYGYTF. For the CDR3, the DNA is TGTGCCAGTGGACCGGGTCACCACGAACTCTATGGCTACACCTTC.

The chain has TRBV20-1 and TRBJ1-1; unclear D gene. V lost 2 bases to trimming and J lost 3 bases, with 10 bases between them. This CDR3 region has 13 residues. The germline V gene encodes CDR1 DFQATT and CDR2 SNEGSKA (reference sequence). The CDR3: CSARSQRDTEAFF. In nucleotides, the CDR3 is TGCAGTGCTAGAAGCCAACGGGACACTGAAGCTTTCTTT.

The V gene is TRBV24-1, the J gene TRBJ2-5, with 7 bases aligning to TRBD2. V shed 3 bases and J 7 bases; nucleotides not matched to a gene: 10. CDR1 is KGHDR and CDR2 is SFDVKD in the germline V gene. This CDR3 has 15 amino acids. The CDR3 DNA reads as TGTGCCACCAGTGATCCTAAGACTAGCTTTGTGACCCAGTACTTC. Protein sequence: CATSDPKTSFVTQYF.

The chain uses TRBV7-9 and TRBJ1-5; no firm D call. Germline V lookup: CDR1 SEHNR, CDR2 FQNEAQ (reference sequence). The CDR3 is 13 amino acids. V was shortened by 4 bases and J by 6 bases, with 10 bases between the two germline ends. The CDR3 spells CASSWGSGQPQHF. In DNA form, the CDR3 reads TGTGCCAGCAGCTGGGGATCCGGTCAGCCCCAGCATTTT.

The chain joins TRBV28 to TRBJ2-7; a weak D match, TRBD1 (6 bases). V was trimmed by 1 base and J by 0 bases, leaving 10 bases between them. Germline-derived CDR1 and CDR2 are MDHEN and SYDVKM. The CDR3 is made up of 15 amino acids. CDR3 protein: CASSLYDRSSYEQYF. The CDR3 nucleotides read TGTGCCAGCAGTTTATATGACAGGAGCTCCTACGAGCAGTACTTC.

The CDR3 reads CASSQLAGYQETQYF. CDR3 DNA: TGCGCCAGCAGCCAATTAGCGGGGTACCAAGAGACCCAGTACTTC. The chain has TRBV4-1 and TRBJ2-5, with TRBD2 identical over 8 bases. CDR1 and CDR2 (germline): MGHRA, YSYEKL. J was trimmed by 0 bases and V by 2 bases; bases with no gene match: 2. The length of the CDR3 is 15 residues.